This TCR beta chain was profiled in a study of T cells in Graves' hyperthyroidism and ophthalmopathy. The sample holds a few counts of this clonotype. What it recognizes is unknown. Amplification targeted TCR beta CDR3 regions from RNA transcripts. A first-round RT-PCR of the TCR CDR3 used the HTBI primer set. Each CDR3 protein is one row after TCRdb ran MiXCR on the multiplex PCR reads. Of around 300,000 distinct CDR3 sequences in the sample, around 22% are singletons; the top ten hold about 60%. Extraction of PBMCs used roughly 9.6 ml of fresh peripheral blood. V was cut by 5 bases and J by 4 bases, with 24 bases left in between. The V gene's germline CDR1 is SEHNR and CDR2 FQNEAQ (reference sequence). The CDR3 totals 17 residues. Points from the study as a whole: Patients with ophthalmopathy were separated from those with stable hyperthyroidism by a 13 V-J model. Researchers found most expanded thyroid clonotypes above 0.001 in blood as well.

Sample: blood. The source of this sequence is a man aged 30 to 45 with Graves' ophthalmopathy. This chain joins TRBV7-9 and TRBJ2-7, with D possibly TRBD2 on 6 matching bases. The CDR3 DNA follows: TGTGCCAGCAGCCACGGGCGCGGGTGGGGGACTGAATACGAGCAGTACTTC. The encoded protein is CASSHGRGWGTEYEQYF. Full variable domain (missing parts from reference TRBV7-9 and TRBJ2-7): DTGVSQNPRHKITKRGQNVTFRCDPISEHNRLYWYRQTLGQGPEFLTYFQNEAQLEKSRLLSDRFSAERPKGSFSTLEIQRTEQGDSAMYLCASSHGRGWGTEYEQYFGPGTRLTVT.